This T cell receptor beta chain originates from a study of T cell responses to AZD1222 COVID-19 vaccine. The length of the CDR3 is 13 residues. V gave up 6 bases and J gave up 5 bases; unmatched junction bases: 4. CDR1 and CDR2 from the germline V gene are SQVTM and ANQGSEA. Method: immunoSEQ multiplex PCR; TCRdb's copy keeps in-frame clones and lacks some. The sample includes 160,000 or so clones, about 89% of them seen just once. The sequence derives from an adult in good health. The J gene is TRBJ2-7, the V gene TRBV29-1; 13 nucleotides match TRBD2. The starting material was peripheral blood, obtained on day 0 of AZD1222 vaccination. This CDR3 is CSVAGTSGNEQYF. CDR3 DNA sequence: TGCAGCGTCGCCGGGACTAGCGGGAACGAGCAGTACTTC.